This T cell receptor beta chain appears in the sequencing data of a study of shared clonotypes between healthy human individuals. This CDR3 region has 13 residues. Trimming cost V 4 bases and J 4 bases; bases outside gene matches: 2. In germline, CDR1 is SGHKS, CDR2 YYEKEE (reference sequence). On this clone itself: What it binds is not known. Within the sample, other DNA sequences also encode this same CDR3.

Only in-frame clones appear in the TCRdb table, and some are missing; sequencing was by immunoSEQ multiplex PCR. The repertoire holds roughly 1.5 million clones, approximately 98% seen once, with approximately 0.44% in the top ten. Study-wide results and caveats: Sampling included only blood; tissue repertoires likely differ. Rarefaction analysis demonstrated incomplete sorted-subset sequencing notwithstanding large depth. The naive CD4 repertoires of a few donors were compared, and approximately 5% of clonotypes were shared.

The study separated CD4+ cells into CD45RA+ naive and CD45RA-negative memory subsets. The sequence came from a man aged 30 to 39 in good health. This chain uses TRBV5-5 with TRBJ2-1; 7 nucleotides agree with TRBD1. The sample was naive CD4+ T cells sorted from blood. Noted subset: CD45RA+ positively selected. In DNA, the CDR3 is TGTGCCAGCAGCAGGGACAGATACAATGAGCAGTTCTTC. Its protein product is CASSRDRYNEQFF.